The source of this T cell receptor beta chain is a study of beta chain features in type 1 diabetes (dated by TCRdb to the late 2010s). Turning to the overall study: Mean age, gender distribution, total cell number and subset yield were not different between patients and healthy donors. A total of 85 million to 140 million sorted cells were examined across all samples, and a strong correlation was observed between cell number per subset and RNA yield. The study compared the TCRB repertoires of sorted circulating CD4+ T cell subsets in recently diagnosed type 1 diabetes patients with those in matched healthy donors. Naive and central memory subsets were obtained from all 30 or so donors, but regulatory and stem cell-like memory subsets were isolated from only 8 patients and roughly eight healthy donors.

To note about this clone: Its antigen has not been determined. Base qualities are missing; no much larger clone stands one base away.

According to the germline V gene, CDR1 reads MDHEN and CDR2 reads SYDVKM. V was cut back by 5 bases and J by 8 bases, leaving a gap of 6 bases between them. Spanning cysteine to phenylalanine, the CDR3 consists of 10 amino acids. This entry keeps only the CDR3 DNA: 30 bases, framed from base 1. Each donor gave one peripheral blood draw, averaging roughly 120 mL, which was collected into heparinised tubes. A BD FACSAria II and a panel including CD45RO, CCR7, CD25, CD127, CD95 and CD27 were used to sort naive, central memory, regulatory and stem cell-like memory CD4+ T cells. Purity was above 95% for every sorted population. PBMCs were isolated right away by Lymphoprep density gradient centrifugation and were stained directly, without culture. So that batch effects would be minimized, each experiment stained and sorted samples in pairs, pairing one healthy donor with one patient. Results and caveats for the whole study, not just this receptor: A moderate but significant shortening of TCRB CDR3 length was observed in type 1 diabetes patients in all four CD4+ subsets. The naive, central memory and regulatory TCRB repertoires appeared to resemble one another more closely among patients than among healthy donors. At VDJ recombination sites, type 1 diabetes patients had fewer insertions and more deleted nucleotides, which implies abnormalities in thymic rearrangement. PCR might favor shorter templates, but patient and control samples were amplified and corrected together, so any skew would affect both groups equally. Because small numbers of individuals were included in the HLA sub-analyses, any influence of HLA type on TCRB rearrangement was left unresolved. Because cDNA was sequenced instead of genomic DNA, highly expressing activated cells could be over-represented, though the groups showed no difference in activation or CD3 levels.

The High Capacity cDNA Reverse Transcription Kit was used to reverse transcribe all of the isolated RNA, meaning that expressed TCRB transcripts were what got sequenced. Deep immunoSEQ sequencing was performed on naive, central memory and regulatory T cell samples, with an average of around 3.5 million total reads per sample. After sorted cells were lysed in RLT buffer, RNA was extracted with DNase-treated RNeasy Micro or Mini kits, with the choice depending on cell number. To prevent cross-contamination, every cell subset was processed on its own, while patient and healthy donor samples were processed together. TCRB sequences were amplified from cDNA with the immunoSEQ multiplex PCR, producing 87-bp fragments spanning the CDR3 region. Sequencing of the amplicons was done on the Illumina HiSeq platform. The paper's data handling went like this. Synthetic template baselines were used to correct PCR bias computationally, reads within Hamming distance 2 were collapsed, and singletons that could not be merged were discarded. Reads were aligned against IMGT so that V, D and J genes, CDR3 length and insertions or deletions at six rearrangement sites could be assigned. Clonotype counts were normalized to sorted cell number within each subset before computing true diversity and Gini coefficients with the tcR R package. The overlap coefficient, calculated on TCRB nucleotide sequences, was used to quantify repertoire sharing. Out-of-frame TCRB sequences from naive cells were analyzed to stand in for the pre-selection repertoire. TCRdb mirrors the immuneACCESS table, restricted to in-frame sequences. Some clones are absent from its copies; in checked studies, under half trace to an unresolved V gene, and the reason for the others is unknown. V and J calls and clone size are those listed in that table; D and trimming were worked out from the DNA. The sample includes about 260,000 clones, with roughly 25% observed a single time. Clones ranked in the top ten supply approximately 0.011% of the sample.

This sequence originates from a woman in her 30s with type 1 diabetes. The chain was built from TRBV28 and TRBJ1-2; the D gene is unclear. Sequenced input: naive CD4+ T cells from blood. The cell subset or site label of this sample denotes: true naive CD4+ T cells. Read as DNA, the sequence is TGTGCCAGCAGTGGGGAGGGCTACACCTTC. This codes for CASSGEGYTF.